This note documents a single T cell receptor (beta chain) sequence. Antigen: not known. This table comes from immunoSEQ multiplex PCR, and its TCRdb copy is limited to in-frame clones, with some not included. The data show 150,000 or so clones, about nine tenths seen once. The CDR3 sequence is 15 residues long. The germline V gene has CDR1 LNHDA and CDR2 SQIVND (reference sequence). V lost 3 bases to trimming and J lost 2 bases, with 14 bases between them. This specimen comes from a study of T cell responses to AZD1222 COVID-19 vaccine. Study-wide context: Second-dose timings of about 4 or about 12 weeks were pooled.

The study's findings and limits: Unmutated variant regions are reportedly targeted by nearly half of spike-specific TCRs. Clonal diversity was possibly underestimated; the donors were predominantly white British and more often female. Repertoires were collected only later (after the peak T cell response had occurred).

The material sequenced was peripheral blood, taken on day 0 of AZD1222 vaccination. The chain couples TRBV19 to TRBJ2-7; possible D gene TRBD2, 6 bases. The receptor was isolated from an adult in good health. This chain's CDR3 is CASSIGPGSTYEQYF. The CDR3 DNA is TGTGCCAGTAGTATTGGTCCCGGGAGCACCTACGAGCAGTACTTC. Full variable domain (remainder filled in from reference TRBV19 and TRBJ2-7): DGGITQSPKYLFRKEGQNVTLSCEQNLNHDAMYWYRQDPGQGLRLIYYSQIVNDFQKGDIAEGYSVSREKKESFPLTVTSAQKNPTAFYLCASSIGPGSTYEQYFGPGTRLTVT.